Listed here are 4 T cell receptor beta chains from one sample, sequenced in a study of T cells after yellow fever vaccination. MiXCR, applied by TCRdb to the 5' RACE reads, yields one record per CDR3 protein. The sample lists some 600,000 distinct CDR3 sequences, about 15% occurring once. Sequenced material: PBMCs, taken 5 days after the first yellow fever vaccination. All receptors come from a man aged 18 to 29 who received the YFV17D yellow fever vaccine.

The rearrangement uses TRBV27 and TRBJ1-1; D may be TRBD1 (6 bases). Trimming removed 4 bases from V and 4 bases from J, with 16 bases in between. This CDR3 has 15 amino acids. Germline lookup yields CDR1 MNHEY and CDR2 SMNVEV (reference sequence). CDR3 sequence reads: CASSYLQGVGTEAFF. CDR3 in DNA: TGTGCCAGCAGTTATCTACAGGGAGTGGGCACTGAAGCTTTCTTT.

This chain's CDR3 is CSARVGIGSPLHF. CDR3 sequence (DNA): TGCAGTGCTAGAGTGGGAATAGGCTCACCCCTCCACTTT. This rearrangement joins TRBV20-1 to TRBJ1-6; D gene ambiguous. The ends were cut back, 1 base at V and 10 bases at J, with 11 bases in the middle. This CDR3 has 13 amino acids. The V gene's germline CDR1 is DFQATT and CDR2 SNEGSKA (reference sequence).

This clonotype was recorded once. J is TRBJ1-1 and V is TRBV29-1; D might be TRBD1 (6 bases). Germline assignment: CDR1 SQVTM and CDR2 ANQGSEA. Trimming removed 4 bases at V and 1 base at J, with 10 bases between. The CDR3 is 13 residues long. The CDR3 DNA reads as TGCAGCGTTGCGGGACAATGGAACACTGAAGCTTTCTTT. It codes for CSVAGQWNTEAFF. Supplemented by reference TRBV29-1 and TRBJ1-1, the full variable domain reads SAVISQKPSRDICQRGTSLTIQCQVDSQVTMMFWYRQQPGQSLTLIATANQGSEATYESGFVIDKFPISRPNLTFSTLTVSNMSPEDSSIYLCSVAGQWNTEAFFGQGTRLTVV.

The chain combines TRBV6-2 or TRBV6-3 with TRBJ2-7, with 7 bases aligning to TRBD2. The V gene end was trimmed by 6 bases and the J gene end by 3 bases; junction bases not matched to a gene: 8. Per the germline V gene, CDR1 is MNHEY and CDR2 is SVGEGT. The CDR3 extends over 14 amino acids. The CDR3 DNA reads TGTGCCAGCAGCACCCTAGCGGTAGGCTACGAGCAGTACTTC. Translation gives CASSTLAVGYEQYF.